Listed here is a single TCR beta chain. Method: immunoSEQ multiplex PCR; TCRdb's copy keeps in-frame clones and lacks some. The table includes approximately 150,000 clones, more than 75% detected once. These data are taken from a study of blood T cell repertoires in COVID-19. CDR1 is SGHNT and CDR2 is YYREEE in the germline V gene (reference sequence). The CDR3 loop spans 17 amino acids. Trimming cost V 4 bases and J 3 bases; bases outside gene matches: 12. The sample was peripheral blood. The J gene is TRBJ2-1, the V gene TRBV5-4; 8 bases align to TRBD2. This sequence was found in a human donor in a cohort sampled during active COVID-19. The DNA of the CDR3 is TGTGCCAGCAGCACCGGAGGTCCGGGGGGGGTCTACAATGAGCAGTTCTTC. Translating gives CASSTGGPGGVYNEQFF.